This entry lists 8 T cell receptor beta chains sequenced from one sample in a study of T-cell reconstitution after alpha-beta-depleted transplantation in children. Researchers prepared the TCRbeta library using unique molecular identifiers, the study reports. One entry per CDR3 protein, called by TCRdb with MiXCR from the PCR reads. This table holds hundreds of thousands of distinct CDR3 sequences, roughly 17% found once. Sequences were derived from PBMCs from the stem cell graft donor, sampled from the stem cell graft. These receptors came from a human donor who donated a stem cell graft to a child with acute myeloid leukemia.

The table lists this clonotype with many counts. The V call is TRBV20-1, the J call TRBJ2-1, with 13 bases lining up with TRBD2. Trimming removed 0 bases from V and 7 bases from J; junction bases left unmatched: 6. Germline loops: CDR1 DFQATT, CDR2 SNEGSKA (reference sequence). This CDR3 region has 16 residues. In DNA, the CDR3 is TGCAGTGCTAGAGATTTGGGACTAGCGGGGCTGAATGAGCAGTTCTTC. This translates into CSARDLGLAGLNEQFF.

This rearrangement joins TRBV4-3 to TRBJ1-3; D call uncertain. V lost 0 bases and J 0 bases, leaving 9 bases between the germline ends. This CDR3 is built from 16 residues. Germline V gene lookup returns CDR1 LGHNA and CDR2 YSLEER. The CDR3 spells CASSQDRIYSGNTIYF. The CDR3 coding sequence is TGCGCCAGCAGCCAAGATCGGATTTACTCTGGAAACACCATATATTTT.

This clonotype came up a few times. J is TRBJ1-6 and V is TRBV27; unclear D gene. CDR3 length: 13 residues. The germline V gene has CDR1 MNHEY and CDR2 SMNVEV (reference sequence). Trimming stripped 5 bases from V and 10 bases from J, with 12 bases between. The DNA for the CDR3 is TGTGCCAGCAGTCACCCCGAGGGATCACCCCTCCACTTT. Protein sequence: CASSHPEGSPLHF.

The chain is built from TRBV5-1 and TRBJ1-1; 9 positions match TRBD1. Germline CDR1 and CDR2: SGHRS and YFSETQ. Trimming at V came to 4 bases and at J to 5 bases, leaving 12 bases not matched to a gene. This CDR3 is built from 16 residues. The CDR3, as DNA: TGCGCCAGCAGCCAACAGGGGGCCTCTACGGTAACTGAAGCTTTCTTT. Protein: CASSQQGASTVTEAFF. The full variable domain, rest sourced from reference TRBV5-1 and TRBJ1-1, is KAGVTQTPRYLIKTRGQQVTLSCSPISGHRSVSWYQQTPGQGLQFLFEYFSETQRNKGNFPGRFSGRQFSNSRSEMNVSTLELGDSALYLCASSQQGASTVTEAFFGQGTRLTVV.

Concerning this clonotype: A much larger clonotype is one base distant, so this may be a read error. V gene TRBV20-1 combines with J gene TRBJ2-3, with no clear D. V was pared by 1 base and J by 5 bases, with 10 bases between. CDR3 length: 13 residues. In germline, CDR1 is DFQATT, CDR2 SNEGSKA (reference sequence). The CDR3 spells CSARARVGDTQYF. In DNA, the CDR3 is TGCAGTGCTAGAGCTCGGGTGGGAGATACGCAGTATTTT.

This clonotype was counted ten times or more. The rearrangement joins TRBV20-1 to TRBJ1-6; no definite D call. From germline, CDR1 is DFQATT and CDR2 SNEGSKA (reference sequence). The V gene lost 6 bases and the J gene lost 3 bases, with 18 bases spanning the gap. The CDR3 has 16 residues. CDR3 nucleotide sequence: TGCAGTGCACCTAGCGGGCAGCTTCTCTATAATTCACCCCTCCACTTT. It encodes CSAPSGQLLYNSPLHF.

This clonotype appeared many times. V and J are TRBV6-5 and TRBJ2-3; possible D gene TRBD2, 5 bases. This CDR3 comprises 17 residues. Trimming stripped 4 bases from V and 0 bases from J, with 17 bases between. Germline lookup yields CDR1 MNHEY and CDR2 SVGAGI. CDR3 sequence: CASSSEAEPSSTDTQYF. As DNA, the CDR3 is TGTGCCAGCAGTTCGGAAGCGGAGCCGTCTAGCACAGATACGCAGTATTTT.

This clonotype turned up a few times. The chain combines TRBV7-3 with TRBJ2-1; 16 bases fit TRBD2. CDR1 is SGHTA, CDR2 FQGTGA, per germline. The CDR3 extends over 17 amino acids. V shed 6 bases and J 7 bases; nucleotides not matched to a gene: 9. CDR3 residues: CASSQGLAGGLVNEQFF. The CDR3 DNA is TGTGCCAGCAGTCAGGGACTAGCGGGGGGGCTAGTAAATGAGCAGTTCTTC.